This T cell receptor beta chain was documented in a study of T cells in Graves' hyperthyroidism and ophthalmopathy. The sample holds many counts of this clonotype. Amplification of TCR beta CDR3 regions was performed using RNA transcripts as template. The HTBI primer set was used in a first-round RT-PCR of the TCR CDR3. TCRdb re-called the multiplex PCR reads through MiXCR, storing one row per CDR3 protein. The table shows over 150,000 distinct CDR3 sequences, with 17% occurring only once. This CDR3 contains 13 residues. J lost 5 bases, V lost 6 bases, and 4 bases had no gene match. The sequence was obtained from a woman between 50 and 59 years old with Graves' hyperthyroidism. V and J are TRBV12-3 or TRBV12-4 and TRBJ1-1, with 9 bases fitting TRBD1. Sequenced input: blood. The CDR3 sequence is CASRGQGWTEAFF. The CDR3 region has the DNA TGTGCCAGCAGGGGACAGGGTTGGACTGAAGCTTTCTTT.